This T cell receptor (beta chain) was profiled in a study of control samples from healthy donors and cancer patients. Trimming removed 1 base from V and 4 bases from J, with 8 bases in between. This CDR3 is 14 amino acids long. Germline-derived CDR1 and CDR2 are SGHAT and FQNNGV. Here immunoSEQ multiplex PCR was the method, and the copy in TCRdb shows in-frame clones only, minus some. Of 150,000 to 180,000 clones listed, 94% were seen once; the top ten hold approximately 6.1%. The specimen sequenced was blood. The TCR sequence derives from a man aged 35 to 55 in good health. The chain links TRBV11-2 to TRBJ2-1; D possibly matches TRBD1 or TRBD2 (5 bases each). CDR3 protein: CASSLVEGYNEQFF. Written as DNA, the CDR3 is TGTGCCAGCAGCTTAGTCGAGGGGTACAATGAGCAGTTCTTC. The entire variable domain, with the rest obtained from reference TRBV11-2 and TRBJ2-1, is as follows: EAGVAQSPRYKIIEKRQSVAFWCNPISGHATLYWYQQILGQGPKLLIQFQNNGVVDDSQLPKDRFSAERLKGVDSTLKIQPAKLEDSAVYLCASSLVEGYNEQFFGPGTRLTVL.